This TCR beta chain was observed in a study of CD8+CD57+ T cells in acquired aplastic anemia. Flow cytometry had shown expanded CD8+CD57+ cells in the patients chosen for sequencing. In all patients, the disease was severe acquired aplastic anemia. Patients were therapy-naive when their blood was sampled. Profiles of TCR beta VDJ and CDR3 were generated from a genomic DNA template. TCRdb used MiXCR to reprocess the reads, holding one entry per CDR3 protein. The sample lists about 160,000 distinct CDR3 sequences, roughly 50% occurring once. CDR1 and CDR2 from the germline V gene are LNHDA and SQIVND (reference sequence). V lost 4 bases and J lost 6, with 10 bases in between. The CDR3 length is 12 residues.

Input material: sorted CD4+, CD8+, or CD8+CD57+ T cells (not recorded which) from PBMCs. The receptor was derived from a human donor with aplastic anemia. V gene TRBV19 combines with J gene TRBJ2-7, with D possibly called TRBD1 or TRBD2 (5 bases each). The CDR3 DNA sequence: TGTGCCAGTAGTAATCCGGGACGCGAGCAGTACTTC. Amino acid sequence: CASSNPGREQYF.